This T cell receptor beta chain was retrieved from a study of blood T cell repertoires in COVID-19. Study at large: The United States, Italy and Spain provided the acute and convalescent COVID-19 samples. Sample material is recorded as cDNA or gDNA derived from T cells, B-cell-depleted T cells, or PBMCs.

V was clipped by 4 bases and J by 7 bases; unmatched bases: 13. This CDR3 region has 16 residues. The germline V gene encodes CDR1 LGHDT and CDR2 YNNKEL (reference sequence). Study processing details: Estimation of nucleated cell counts was performed using reference gene primer amplification. Data came from immunoSEQ multiplex PCR; TCRdb stores just in-frame clones and leaves some out. V, J and clone size are those of that table, while D and trimming were read from the DNA. The data contain 100,000 to 150,000 clones, approximately 81% of them singletons. The TCR sequence derives from a woman aged 25 to 39 who had recovered from COVID-19. This chain joins TRBV3-1 (or the pseudogene TRBV3-2) and TRBJ2-5; 9 bases match TRBD2. The material sequenced was peripheral blood. In DNA, the CDR3 is TGTGCCAGCAGCCGCGGGACTAGCTCTGAGAAGGGGACCCAGTACTTC. Translating gives CASSRGTSSEKGTQYF.